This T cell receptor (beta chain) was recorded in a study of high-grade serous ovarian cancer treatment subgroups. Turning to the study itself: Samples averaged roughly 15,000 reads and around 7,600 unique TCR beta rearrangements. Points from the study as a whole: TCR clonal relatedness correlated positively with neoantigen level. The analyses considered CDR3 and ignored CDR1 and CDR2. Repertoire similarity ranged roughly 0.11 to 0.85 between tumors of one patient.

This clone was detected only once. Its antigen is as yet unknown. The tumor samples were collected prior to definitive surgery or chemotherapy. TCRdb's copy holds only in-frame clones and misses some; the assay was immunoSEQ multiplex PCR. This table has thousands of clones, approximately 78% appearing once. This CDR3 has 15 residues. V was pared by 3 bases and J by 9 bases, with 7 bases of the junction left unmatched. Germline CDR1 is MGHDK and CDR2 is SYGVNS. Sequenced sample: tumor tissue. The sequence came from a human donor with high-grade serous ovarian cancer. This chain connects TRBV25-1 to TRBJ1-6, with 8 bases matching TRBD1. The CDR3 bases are TGTGCCAGCAGTGACCCCGACAGGGGCCCTTCACCCCTCCACTTT. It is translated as CASSDPDRGPSPLHF.